Presented here are 25 T cell receptor beta chains from one specimen sequenced in a study of cytomegalovirus exposure and HLA in healthy donors. PCR amplification relied on 60 Vbeta primers (plus 13 Jbeta primers). TCRdb's table, derived via immunoSEQ multiplex PCR, lists solely in-frame clones and lacks some. The data hold some 130,000 clones, with about 74% observed a single time. Sequencing was done on a sample of PBMCs. The source of these receptors is a man under 40 in good health and CMV-seronegative.

This chain connects TRBV7-2 to TRBJ2-1; 9 positions agree with TRBD2. The CDR3 has 15 amino acids. Germline CDR1 is SGHTA and CDR2 is FQGNSA. V was clipped by 4 bases and J by 6 bases; unmatched bases: 7. The CDR3 loop is CASSWVAGGPNEQFF. In nucleotides, the CDR3 is TGTGCCAGCAGCTGGGTTGCGGGAGGGCCCAATGAGCAGTTCTTC.

The chain is built from TRBV2 and TRBJ2-7; 9 bases map to TRBD1. Germline V gene lookup returns CDR1 SNHLY and CDR2 FYNNEI. V was clipped by 4 bases and J by 4 bases; unmatched bases: 11. This CDR3 spans 16 amino acids. The CDR3 protein is CASSAYRGRLGYEQYF. DNA for the CDR3: TGTGCCAGCAGTGCATACAGGGGGCGGTTGGGATACGAGCAGTACTTC.

The chain has TRBV6-6 and TRBJ2-1, with 9 nucleotides matching TRBD1. J gave up 5 bases and V 5 bases, and 10 bases lay outside the gene matches. The CDR3 is made up of 16 amino acids. Per the germline V gene, CDR1 is MNHNY and CDR2 is SVGAGI (reference sequence). The CDR3 bases are TGTGCCAGCAGTCCCCCCCCGGGACAGGGTAACAATGAGCAGTTCTTC. Amino acid sequence: CASSPPPGQGNNEQFF.

The V and J genes are TRBV29-1 and TRBJ2-7, with 11 nucleotides matching TRBD2. Germline trimming cut 4 bases from V and 2 bases from J; bases unmatched to any gene: 7. The germline CDR1 and CDR2 sequences are SQVTM and ANQGSEA. This CDR3 is 15 amino acids long. In nucleotides, the CDR3 is TGCAGCGTTGTAGCGGGAGGGTCTGTGGCCTACGAGCAGTACTTC. Translated: CSVVAGGSVAYEQYF.

The rearrangement links TRBV5-1 to TRBJ2-7; the match to TRBD2 covers 13 bases. Losses at the gene ends were 1 base for V and 5 bases for J; bases not matched to a gene: 3. The CDR3 totals 15 residues. Germline loops: CDR1 SGHRS, CDR2 YFSETQ. CDR3 sequence: CASSLPGLAGNEQYF. DNA of the CDR3: TGCGCCAGCAGCTTGCCGGGACTAGCGGGAAACGAGCAGTACTTC.

This clone was counted a few times. The rearrangement uses TRBV10-3 and TRBJ2-3; 7 bases map to TRBD2. Looked up from germline, CDR1 is ENHRY and CDR2 is SYGVKD. CDR3 length equals 17 residues. With V trimmed by 4 bases and J by 6 bases, 16 bases remained unmatched. Here the CDR3 reads CAISGGWGGGPEDTQYF. CDR3 DNA sequence: TGTGCCATCAGTGGTGGGTGGGGGGGAGGGCCGGAGGATACGCAGTATTTT.

The chain employs TRBV6-5 and TRBJ1-2, with D maybe TRBD1 (6 bases). V was trimmed by 0 bases and J by 8 bases, leaving 10 bases between them. CDR3 size: 13 residues. Per the germline V gene, CDR1 is MNHEY and CDR2 is SVGAGI. The CDR3 sequence: CASSYSDRSGYTF. DNA for the CDR3: TGTGCCAGCAGTTACTCGGACAGATCGGGCTACACCTTC.

The V gene is TRBV19, the J gene TRBJ2-3; possible D gene TRBD1, 7 bases. This CDR3 is 15 amino acids long. Between the trimmed V and J ends, which lost 4 bases and 4 bases, there was a span of 15 bases. Germline V gene data show CDR1 as LNHDA and CDR2 as SQIVND (reference sequence). CDR3 protein: CASSRKEGAADTQYF. The CDR3 coding sequence is TGTGCCAGTAGTAGGAAGGAGGGGGCCGCAGATACGCAGTATTTT.

The chain links TRBV2 to TRBJ2-3; 8 bases agree with TRBD2. The CDR3 is 15 residues long. Germline CDR1 and CDR2: SNHLY and FYNNEI. Trimming at V came to 6 bases and at J to 4 bases, leaving 9 bases not matched to a gene. CDR3 residues: CASSVVAGHADTQYF. The CDR3 bases are TGTGCCAGCAGCGTGGTAGCGGGACACGCAGATACGCAGTATTTT. The variable domain in full, completed from reference TRBV2 and TRBJ2-3, reads EPEVTQTPSHQVTQMGQEVILRCVPISNHLYFYWYRQILGQKVEFLVSFYNNEISEKSEIFDDQFSVERPDGSNFTLKIRSTKLEDSAMYFCASSVVAGHADTQYFGPGTRLTVL.

The chain couples TRBV10-3 to TRBJ2-7; 9 nucleotides match TRBD2. Trimming at V came to 3 bases and at J to 2 bases, leaving 8 bases not matched to a gene. This CDR3 has 16 amino acids. The germline CDR1 and CDR2 sequences are ENHRY and SYGVKD. The CDR3 reads CAISDSLAGEAYEQYF. The CDR3 nucleotides are TGTGCCATCAGTGATTCCTTAGCGGGAGAGGCCTACGAGCAGTACTTC.

The chain is built from TRBV28 and TRBJ1-4; TRBD1 might be the D (5 bases). The CDR3 spans 16 residues. Germline assignment: CDR1 MDHEN and CDR2 SYDVKM. V lost 6 bases and J lost 6, with 20 bases in between. The CDR3 loop reads CASRLGGDLTDEKLFF. In nucleotides, the CDR3 is TGTGCCAGCAGGCTAGGAGGGGACCTGACTGATGAAAAACTGTTTTTT.

The rearrangement links TRBV5-1 to TRBJ2-7; D gene ambiguous. Deletions cut 0 bases from V and 4 bases from J, with 5 bases between. The length of the CDR3 is 12 residues. Germline loops: CDR1 SGHRS, CDR2 YFSETQ. The CDR3 here is CASSLVGYEQYF. The CDR3 coding sequence is TGCGCCAGCAGCTTGGTCGGGTACGAGCAGTACTTC.

The sample holds one count of this clone. V and J are TRBV27 and TRBJ2-3; 9 bases line up with TRBD1. Germline V gene data show CDR1 as MNHEY and CDR2 as SMNVEV (reference sequence). Germline trimming cut 0 bases from V and 4 bases from J; bases unmatched to any gene: 14. The CDR3 is made up of 19 amino acids. The DNA of the CDR3 is TGTGCCAGCAGTTTATCCCCGACAGGGGGACTGTCCAGGCCAGATACGCAGTATTTT. This gives the protein CASSLSPTGGLSRPDTQYF.

The rearrangement links TRBV27 to TRBJ1-1, with D unclear. V lost 2 bases to trimming and J lost 9 bases, with 13 bases between them. Germline values: CDR1 MNHEY, CDR2 SMNVEV (reference sequence). This CDR3 comprises 13 residues. The CDR3 sequence: CASSLDPGLQAFF. The CDR3 DNA follows: TGTGCCAGCAGTTTAGATCCCGGTCTTCAAGCTTTCTTT.

The rearrangement uses TRBV5-1 and TRBJ1-2, with D possibly TRBD1 on 5 matching bases. V gave up 2 bases and J gave up 4 bases, with 9 bases separating them. Per germline, CDR1 SGHRS and CDR2 YFSETQ. The CDR3 loop spans 13 amino acids. The CDR3 nucleotides are TGCGCCAGCAGCTTAGGGGCGTCCTATGGCTACACCTTC. This codes for CASSLGASYGYTF.

The chain combines TRBV5-1 with TRBJ2-7, with TRBD2 matching 12 bases. In germline, CDR1 is SGHRS, CDR2 YFSETQ. V lost 5 bases to trimming and J lost 3 bases; unmatched junction nucleotides: 3. The CDR3 contains 14 residues. The CDR3 sequence: CASRWTSGDYEQYF. CDR3 bases: TGCGCCAGCAGGTGGACTAGCGGGGACTACGAGCAGTACTTC. Full variable domain (remainder filled in from reference TRBV5-1 and TRBJ2-7): KAGVTQTPRYLIKTRGQQVTLSCSPISGHRSVSWYQQTPGQGLQFLFEYFSETQRNKGNFPGRFSGRQFSNSRSEMNVSTLELGDSALYLCASRWTSGDYEQYFGPGTRLTVT.

In this sample, this clone turned up once. The chain joins TRBV18 to TRBJ2-5; TRBD2 aligns across 9 bases. V dropped 1 base and J dropped 3; count of bases not matched to a gene: 12. The length of the CDR3 is 18 residues. CDR1 is KGHSH, CDR2 LQKENI, per germline. The CDR3 nucleotides are TGTGCCAGCTCACCACTCCCCCCTTCTAGCGGGGAGAAAGAGACCCAGTACTTC. Its translation: CASSPLPPSSGEKETQYF.

This chain joins TRBV21-1 and TRBJ2-1; the table names TRBD2, a call not compared with the DNA. TRBV21-1 is classified as a pseudogene. The CDR3 length is 17 residues. This CDR3 is CASSQQGGTSGVNEQFF. CDR3 nucleotides: TGTGCCAGCAGCCAGCAGGGGGGAACTAGCGGGGTAAATGAGCAGTTCTTC.

The chain joins TRBV5-5 to TRBJ2-5, with D perhaps matching TRBD1 (5 bases). Germline V CDR1 and CDR2: SGHKS, YYEKEE (reference sequence). V was pared by 6 bases and J by 4 bases, with 19 bases between. CDR3 size: 15 residues. The CDR3 DNA reads as TGTGCCAGCACCTTCACCCCAGGGTCCCCAGAGACCCAGTACTTC. Translated, it gives CASTFTPGSPETQYF.

This rearrangement joins TRBV6-5 to TRBJ1-2; 8 nucleotides match TRBD1. Looked up from germline, CDR1 is MNHEY and CDR2 is SVGAGI. The CDR3 runs 14 residues. The ends lost 6 bases at V and 3 bases at J; junction bases unmatched: 6. The chain's CDR3 is CASSPPGQDYGYTF. In DNA form, the CDR3 reads TGTGCCAGCAGCCCTCCGGGACAGGACTATGGCTACACCTTC.

This clone appeared once. The chain couples TRBV10-3 to TRBJ2-7, with 9 bases fitting TRBD2. Trimming took 4 bases from V and 0 from J; bases not matched to a gene: 4. The CDR3 runs 15 residues. CDR1 and CDR2 (germline): ENHRY, SYGVKD. CDR3 nucleotides: TGTGCCATCAGTGGGGCTAGCGGGATCTCCTACGAGCAGTACTTC. Translation: CAISGASGISYEQYF.

The chain recombines TRBV21-1 with TRBJ2-1; the table's D gene call, TRBD2, was not cross checked with the DNA. TRBV21-1 is noted as a pseudogene. The CDR3 is 17 amino acids. The CDR3 DNA sequence: TGTGCCAGCAGCAAAGCGCGTGGGGGGTCACTCTACAATGAGCAGTTCTTC. Translation: CASSKARGGSLYNEQFF.

This rearrangement joins TRBV6-5 to TRBJ1-5; TRBD1 aligns across 9 bases. This CDR3 has 14 amino acids. Trimming cost V 5 bases and J 9 bases; bases outside gene matches: 8. Germline CDR1 MNHEY, CDR2 SVGAGI. The CDR3 loop is CASSEGTGFGPQHF. Written as DNA, the CDR3 is TGTGCCAGCAGTGAAGGGACAGGGTTTGGGCCCCAGCATTTT.

The chain links TRBV2 to TRBJ2-3; tentative D call: TRBD1 (6 bases). Germline values: CDR1 SNHLY, CDR2 FYNNEI. Trimming took 10 bases from V and 2 from J, leaving 16 bases between them. The CDR3 contains 14 residues. The CDR3 DNA reads as TGTGCCACCGACGACAGGATTTCCACAGATACGCAGTATTTT. Its translation: CATDDRISTDTQYF. The complete variable domain, with remaining parts taken from reference TRBV2 and TRBJ2-3, reads EPEVTQTPSHQVTQMGQEVILRCVPISNHLYFYWYRQILGQKVEFLVSFYNNEISEKSEIFDDQFSVERPDGSNFTLKIRSTKLEDSAMYFCATDDRISTDTQYFGPGTRLTVL.

A few counts support this clone. The chain employs TRBV4-1 and TRBJ2-4; possibly TRBD2 for D (5 bases). Germline V lookup: CDR1 MGHRA, CDR2 YSYEKL. This CDR3 has 18 amino acids. V was trimmed by 4 bases and J by 1 base, leaving 20 bases between them. For the CDR3, the DNA is TGCGCCAGCAGCCCCCGGGGTATACATGATCTCGCCAAAAACATTCAGTACTTC. Translation gives CASSPRGIHDLAKNIQYF.